The 23 T cell receptor beta chains reported below all come from one sample, sequenced in a study of breast tumors, draining lymph nodes, adjacent tissues. The lymph nodes were axillary draining lymph nodes from breast cancer patients. TCRdb recomputed calls from the multiplex PCR reads with MiXCR, one row per CDR3 protein. The sample carries 85,000 to 130,000 distinct CDR3 sequences, under 40% recorded once. The specimen was axillary lymph node tissue. The receptors were gathered from a female donor with breast cancer. Some clones in this sample may be carry-over from other donors' samples.

In its sample, this clonotype was seen many times. The rearrangement links TRBV25-1 to TRBJ1-3; 9 bases agree with TRBD1. The trim removed 4 bases at V and 7 bases at J, leaving 5 bases unmatched. Germline lookup yields CDR1 MGHDK and CDR2 SYGVNS. The CDR3 spans 14 residues. This chain's CDR3 is CASSGRQGGNTIYF. Here the CDR3 DNA reads TGTGCCAGCAGTGGAAGACAGGGGGGCAACACCATATATTTT.

This clonotype was seen many times. The CDR3 coding sequence is TGTGCCAGCAGTGACGGAGACACCTACGAGCAGTACTTC. As protein: CASSDGDTYEQYF. The chain uses TRBV6-1 and TRBJ2-7; no clear D. V was shortened by 3 bases and J by 2 bases, with 8 bases between the two germline ends. The germline V gene encodes CDR1 MNHNS and CDR2 SASEGT. This CDR3 has 13 amino acids.

On this clonotype itself: Here the CDR3 omits its conserved ending phenylalanine or tryptophan, so a read error is the likely source. It is unclear where the CDR3 begins or ends on the DNA, so no DNA is shown, and the CDR3 is as TCRdb lists it. This rearrangement joins TRBV28 to TRBJ1-6. In germline, CDR1 is MDHEN, CDR2 SYDVKM. The CDR3 comprises 8 residues, both ends counted. The CDR3 spells CASTNGLA.

This clonotype was seen at least ten times. This rearrangement joins TRBV10-3 to TRBJ2-1; 8 bases agree with TRBD1. With 6 bases clipped from V and 9 bases from J, the junction kept 4 bases outside the gene matches. The CDR3 totals 12 residues. Germline CDR1 and CDR2: ENHRY and SYGVKD. CDR3 sequence reads: CAIRTGEGEQFF. In DNA form, the CDR3 reads TGTGCCATCAGGACAGGGGAAGGTGAGCAGTTCTTC.

The chain carries TRBV6-5 and TRBJ2-4; 8 positions agree with TRBD1. The CDR3 sequence is 13 residues long. V gave up 7 bases and J gave up 5 bases; unmatched junction bases: 4. The germline CDR1 and CDR2 sequences are MNHEY and SVGAGI. In DNA, the CDR3 is TGTGCCAGCACATCGACAGGGGAAAACATTCAGTACTTC. Amino acids: CASTSTGENIQYF.

The J gene is TRBJ2-1, the V gene TRBV2; 8 nucleotides align to TRBD2. Unmatched junction bases numbered 13, after V lost 3 bases and J lost 12 bases. Germline V lookup: CDR1 SNHLY, CDR2 FYNNEI. This CDR3 has 15 residues. CDR3 loop: CASSEGGSGTFRQFF. CDR3 bases: TGTGCCAGCAGTGAGGGGGGTAGCGGGACATTTAGGCAGTTCTTC. Variable domain in full (rest from reference TRBV2 and TRBJ2-1): EPEVTQTPSHQVTQMGQEVILRCVPISNHLYFYWYRQILGQKVEFLVSFYNNEISEKSEIFDDQFSVERPDGSNFTLKIRSTKLEDSAMYFCASSEGGSGTFRQFFGPGTRLTVL.

This clonotype was found a few times. This sequence may be a read error, since a much larger clone differs from it by one base. The chain has TRBV6-5 and TRBJ1-3; 10 bases line up with TRBD1. The CDR3 is 18 amino acids. CDR1 and CDR2 from the germline V gene are MNHEY and SVGAGI. J lost 4 bases, V lost 5 bases, and 14 bases had no gene match. The CDR3 sequence is CASSHFNPDRGLGNTIYF. For the CDR3, the DNA is TGTGCCAGCAGTCACTTTAACCCCGACAGGGGGCTAGGAAACACCATATATTTT.

This rearrangement joins TRBV4-3 to TRBJ2-1; 9 bases are shared with TRBD1. Germline V gene lookup returns CDR1 LGHNA and CDR2 YSLEER. V trimming: 1 base; J trimming: 0 bases; junction bases outside the gene matches: 4. The length of the CDR3 is 17 residues. Written as DNA, the CDR3 is TGCGCCAGCAGCCAAGCCTGGACAGGGGACTCCTACAATGAGCAGTTCTTC. Amino acid sequence: CASSQAWTGDSYNEQFF.

To note about this clonotype: Compared with germline, one end of the junction differs, possibly owing to a read error. This sequence joins TRBV4-1 and TRBJ1-3; D gene ambiguous. This CDR3 comprises 15 residues. Germline V CDR1 and CDR2: MGHRA, YSYEKL. CDR3 in DNA: TGCGCCAGCAGCCAAGGGATCTTCTCTGGAAACACCATGCATTTT. It yields the protein CASSQGIFSGNTMHF.

V is TRBV6-5 and J is TRBJ2-3; maybe TRBD1 (8 bases). In germline, CDR1 is MNHEY, CDR2 SVGAGI. CDR3 length: 17 residues. V lost 5 bases and J lost 0, with 18 bases in between. This chain's CDR3 is CASSRHRGGTSTDTQYF. Here the CDR3 DNA reads TGTGCCAGCAGTCGTCACAGGGGGGGAACGAGCACAGATACGCAGTATTTT.

In its sample, this clonotype was seen many times. The rearrangement links TRBV28 to TRBJ1-2, with D maybe TRBD1 (5 bases). Per germline, CDR1 MDHEN and CDR2 SYDVKM. Deletions cut 8 bases from V and 0 bases from J, with 13 bases between. The CDR3 runs to 14 residues. CDR3 sequence reads: CASGYRISNYGYTF. The CDR3 DNA reads as TGTGCCAGCGGATACAGGATTTCTAACTATGGCTACACCTTC.

This clonotype was seen repeatedly, ten times or more. J is TRBJ1-6 and V is TRBV28, with unresolved D. The germline CDR1 and CDR2 sequences are MDHEN and SYDVKM. The CDR3 spans 15 residues. Between the trimmed V and J ends, which lost 1 base and 9 bases, there was a span of 13 bases. The CDR3 here is CASSLSERLGSPLHF. The CDR3 DNA reads TGTGCCAGCAGTTTATCCGAAAGGTTGGGTTCACCCCTCCACTTT.

This clonotype was recorded many times. The rearrangement uses TRBV12-3 or TRBV12-4 and TRBJ2-1; TRBD1 might be the D (6 bases). This CDR3 spans 13 amino acids. Trimming pared 5 bases from V and 6 bases from J, leaving 11 bases between. The DNA of the CDR3 is TGTGCCAGCAGTCCCCAGGGGATCAATGAGCAGTTCTTC. It codes for CASSPQGINEQFF.

Comment on this clonotype: Since no conserved phenylalanine or tryptophan closes the CDR3, a read error is the likely cause. It is unclear where the CDR3 begins or ends on the DNA, so no DNA is shown, and the CDR3 is as TCRdb lists it. This sequence joins TRBV19 and TRBJ2-6. Looked up from germline, CDR1 is LNHDA and CDR2 is SQIVND (reference sequence). With termini counted, the CDR3 has 8 amino acids. CDR3 loop: CATYPSTS.

This clonotype was counted at least ten times. A much larger clone lies one base from this, so it may be a read error. CDR3 loop: CASSVAGGRDETPYF. CDR3 coding DNA: TGTGCCAGCAGCGTAGCTGGAGGCAGGGATGAGACCCCGTACTTC. The chain has TRBV9 and TRBJ2-5; D tentatively fits TRBD1 or TRBD2 (5 bases each). Germline lookup yields CDR1 SGDLS and CDR2 YYNGEE. The CDR3 loop spans 15 amino acids.

This clonotype was recorded at least ten times. V gene TRBV6-1 combines with J gene TRBJ2-7, with D possibly being TRBD2 (5 bases). The CDR3 has 14 residues. Trimming left V 6 bases short and J 0 bases short, with 12 bases between. The germline gives CDR1 MNHNS, CDR2 SASEGT. The CDR3 DNA reads TGTGCCAGCAGGCTCGAGGGTAGCTCCTACGAGCAGTACTTC. Protein: CASRLEGSSYEQYF.

This clonotype was seen at least ten times. This chain uses TRBV18 with TRBJ1-5; no reliable D call. V lost 2 bases and J lost 10, with 15 bases in between. The CDR3 runs to 14 residues. Germline assignment: CDR1 KGHSH and CDR2 LQKENI. The CDR3 loop is CASSPGRGGYPQHF. In DNA form, the CDR3 reads TGTGCCAGCTCACCAGGACGGGGAGGGTATCCCCAGCATTTT.

This clonotype was recorded a few times. The chain couples TRBV20-1 to TRBJ2-7; 12 bases align to TRBD2. The germline gives CDR1 DFQATT, CDR2 SNEGSKA (reference sequence). V was clipped by 4 bases and J by 3 bases; unmatched bases: 1. The CDR3 is 13 amino acids. CDR3 bases: TGCAGTGCTAAGGGACTAGCGGGCTACGAGCAGTACTTC. This encodes CSAKGLAGYEQYF.

As concerns this clonotype: The junction departs from germline at one end; a sequencing error may be responsible. J is TRBJ2-7 and V is TRBV4-2; D might be TRBD1 (5 bases). Germline-derived CDR1 and CDR2 are LGHNA and YNFKEQ. This CDR3 comprises 14 residues. CDR3: CASGHEPGNEERYF. The DNA of the CDR3 is TGTGCCAGCGGCCACGAGCCAGGGAATGAAGAGCGGTACTTC.

This clonotype was counted many times. The rearrangement joins TRBV6-5 to TRBJ1-2; no clear D. This CDR3 has 14 residues. From germline, CDR1 is MNHEY and CDR2 SVGAGI. Between the trimmed V and J ends, which lost 0 bases and 5 bases, there was a span of 10 bases. CDR3 bases: TGTGCCAGCAGTTACTCCCTTCGGAGTTATGGCTACACCTTC. Translated: CASSYSLRSYGYTF.

Ten or more counts support this clonotype. The chain couples TRBV28 to TRBJ1-5; 8 positions match TRBD1. The trim removed 6 bases at V and 2 bases at J, leaving 3 bases unmatched. There are 14 residues in the CDR3. Per germline, CDR1 MDHEN and CDR2 SYDVKM. CDR3 sequence (DNA): TGTGCCAGCAGCCAGGGGGCAGGCAATCAGCCCCAGCATTTT. Residues: CASSQGAGNQPQHF. The entire variable domain, with the rest obtained from reference TRBV28 and TRBJ1-5, is as follows: DVKVTQSSRYLVKRTGEKVFLECVQDMDHENMFWYRQDPGLGLRLIYFSYDVKMKEKGDIPEGYSVSREKKERFSLILESASTNQTSMYLCASSQGAGNQPQHFGDGTRLSIL.

This clonotype appeared a few times. This may be a read error, as it is one base from a much larger clone. The rearrangement joins TRBV11-2 to TRBJ1-2; possibly TRBD1 for D (6 bases). The CDR3 is 16 residues long. Germline V lookup: CDR1 SGHAT, CDR2 FQNNGV. V shed 2 bases and J shed 5 bases, with 18 bases lying between them. CDR3 amino acids: CASSLPRQAAHYGYTF. CDR3 DNA: TGTGCCAGCAGCTTACCCCGACAGGCGGCGCATTATGGCTACACCTTC.

The sample holds many counts of this clonotype. V gene TRBV6-2 or TRBV6-3 combines with J gene TRBJ1-2; unclear D gene. Trimming removed 0 bases from V and 7 bases from J, with 18 bases in between. This CDR3 has 16 residues. Germline CDR1 and CDR2: MNHEY and SVGEGT. CDR3 coding DNA: TGTGCCAGCAGTTACTCCCAGGCCGAGGCGGCGGGTGGCTACACCTTC. It translates to CASSYSQAEAAGGYTF.